These 8 T cell receptor beta chains share one sample of origin, sequenced in a study of cytomegalovirus exposure and HLA in healthy donors. Both 60 Vbeta primers and 13 Jbeta primers went into the PCR. TCRdb's copy holds only in-frame clones and misses some; the assay was immunoSEQ multiplex PCR. This sample has over 150,000 clones, with about four fifths found just once. Sequenced: PBMCs. The source of these receptors is a man aged 25 to 40 in good health and CMV-seronegative.

The chain couples TRBV5-1 to TRBJ2-7; possible D gene TRBD2, 6 bases. V was clipped by 0 bases and J by 4 bases, with 17 bases between them. This CDR3 contains 16 residues. Germline CDR1 reads SGHRS; CDR2 reads YFSETQ. The CDR3 protein is CASSLARSGGAYEQYF. The DNA of the CDR3 is TGCGCCAGCAGCTTGGCCCGTTCCGGCGGGGCTTACGAGCAGTACTTC.

This chain uses TRBV2 with TRBJ1-5, with D uncertain. The CDR3 consists of 15 residues. CDR1 and CDR2 from the germline V gene are SNHLY and FYNNEI. V gave up 3 bases and J gave up 2 bases, with 11 bases separating them. CDR3 sequence reads: CASSDRVVGNQPQHF. CDR3 coding DNA: TGTGCCAGCAGTGATCGAGTAGTGGGCAATCAGCCCCAGCATTTT. The whole variable domain, remainder taken from reference TRBV2 and TRBJ1-5, is EPEVTQTPSHQVTQMGQEVILRCVPISNHLYFYWYRQILGQKVEFLVSFYNNEISEKSEIFDDQFSVERPDGSNFTLKIRSTKLEDSAMYFCASSDRVVGNQPQHFGDGTRLSIL.

This clone was picked up a small number of times. The rearrangement joins TRBV4-2 to TRBJ2-2; D might be TRBD2 (5 bases). The germline V gene encodes CDR1 LGHNA and CDR2 YNFKEQ. The CDR3 has 17 amino acids. Trimming shortened V by 4 bases and J by 0 bases, and 15 bases separated the two germline ends. CDR3 protein: CASSPRRTGSNTGELFF. The CDR3 DNA reads TGTGCCAGCAGCCCCCGCCGGACGGGGTCGAACACCGGGGAGCTGTTTTTT.

The chain recombines TRBV5-1 with TRBJ2-3, with 8 bases aligning to TRBD1. The germline V gene encodes CDR1 SGHRS and CDR2 YFSETQ. This CDR3 spans 14 amino acids. J was trimmed by 6 bases and V by 7 bases; bases with no gene match: 10. In nucleotides, the CDR3 is TGCGCCAGCTTGGGACAGGAGGGAAGGGATACGCAGTATTTT. This gives the protein CASLGQEGRDTQYF.

The chain combines TRBV7-3 with TRBJ2-2; 10 bases line up with TRBD1. The CDR3 loop spans 16 amino acids. Germline V gene lookup returns CDR1 SGHTA and CDR2 FQGTGA. V lost 5 bases to trimming and J lost 5 bases; unmatched junction nucleotides: 8. The CDR3 bases are TGTGCCAGCAGCGCGACAGGGGGCGCAGTAACCGGGGAGCTGTTTTTT. This encodes CASSATGGAVTGELFF.

This sequence joins TRBV19 and TRBJ2-6; D is unclear. The germline V gene encodes CDR1 LNHDA and CDR2 SQIVND (reference sequence). The CDR3 covers 14 residues. V was cut by 6 bases and J by 1 base, with 7 bases left in between. Written as DNA, the CDR3 is TGTGCCAGTAGCGTCCCTTCTGGGGCCAACGTCCTGACTTTC. Translation: CASSVPSGANVLTF.

V and J are TRBV5-1 and TRBJ2-5; 10 bases line up with TRBD2. The CDR3 runs 15 residues. Per the germline V gene, CDR1 is SGHRS and CDR2 is YFSETQ. V was pared by 0 bases and J by 5 bases, with 4 bases of the junction left unmatched. The CDR3 loop is CASSLEVGLAETQYF. The CDR3 DNA reads as TGCGCCAGCAGCTTGGAGGTGGGACTAGCGGAGACCCAGTACTTC.

The chain joins TRBV5-1 to TRBJ2-7, with D possibly being TRBD2 (6 bases). V was cut by 4 bases and J by 3 bases, with 17 bases left in between. Germline V gene data show CDR1 as SGHRS and CDR2 as YFSETQ. The CDR3 extends over 15 amino acids. CDR3 nucleotide sequence: TGCGCCAGCAGCCTGACAGCGCCGGGGGACTACGAGCAGTACTTC. This codes for CASSLTAPGDYEQYF.